This passage covers 31 T cell receptor beta chains from one sample sequenced in a study of blood T cell repertoires in COVID-19. The repertoire was sequenced with immunoSEQ multiplex PCR; TCRdb's copy has only in-frame clones and lacks some. Of under 300,000 clones listed, about nine tenths are singletons. The sequencing sample was made of PBMCs or T cells enriched from blood (not recorded which). These receptors were taken from a woman between 18 and 29 years old who had recovered from COVID-19.

The CDR3 nucleotides are TGTGCCAGCAGCGTCTCGGGGGAGGGCTACAATGAGCAGTTCTTC. Encoded protein: CASSVSGEGYNEQFF. The rearrangement joins TRBV6-5 to TRBJ2-1, with 7 bases lining up with TRBD2. V lost 6 bases, J lost 3 bases, and 8 bases stayed unmatched. Looked up from germline, CDR1 is MNHEY and CDR2 is SVGAGI. CDR3 length: 15 amino acids.

V and J are TRBV5-5 and TRBJ2-2, with D possibly being TRBD1 (6 bases). Trimming took off 7 bases at V and 1 base at J, with 20 bases between the two ends. CDR3 length equals 17 residues. Germline loops: CDR1 SGHKS, CDR2 YYEKEE (reference sequence). This chain's CDR3 is CASGPRAGVLNTGELFF. As DNA, the CDR3 is TGTGCCAGCGGGCCTCGAGCAGGGGTTTTGAACACCGGGGAGCTGTTTTTT. Combining the CDR3 with reference TRBV5-5 and TRBJ2-2 gives the whole variable domain DAGVTQSPTHLIKTRGQQVTLRCSPISGHKSVSWYQQVLGQGPQFIFQYYEKEERGRGNFPDRFSARQFPNYSSELNVNALLLGDSALYLCASGPRAGVLNTGELFFGEGSRLTVL.

Turning to this clone: The same CDR3 also results from other DNA sequences found in this sample. The J gene is TRBJ2-7, the V gene TRBV9; 11 bases are shared with TRBD2. Germline loops: CDR1 SGDLS, CDR2 YYNGEE. V lost 3 bases to trimming and J lost 3 bases; unmatched junction nucleotides: 5. The CDR3 has 15 residues. CDR3 amino acids: CASSATSGSSYEQYF. For the CDR3, the DNA is TGTGCCAGCAGCGCAACTAGCGGGAGCAGCTACGAGCAGTACTTC.

The rearrangement joins TRBV5-1 to TRBJ2-3; 9 bases match TRBD2. J was trimmed by 3 bases and V by 4 bases; bases with no gene match: 3. CDR1 is SGHRS, CDR2 YFSETQ, per germline. The CDR3 consists of 14 residues. CDR3 bases: TGCGCCAGCAGCATGCGGGAGGGGACAGATACGCAGTATTTT. This encodes CASSMREGTDTQYF.

The chain links TRBV6-5 to TRBJ1-2; TRBD1 might be the D (5 bases). CDR1 and CDR2 from the germline V gene are MNHEY and SVGAGI. Trimming took 4 bases from V and 4 from J, leaving 16 bases between them. The length of the CDR3 is 15 residues. The CDR3 DNA sequence: TGTGCCAGCAGTTGGCGCTCGGACAACCGCTATGGCTACACCTTC. Translation: CASSWRSDNRYGYTF.

This clone appeared once. The J gene is TRBJ2-6, the V gene TRBV4-1, with D unresolved. The germline gives CDR1 MGHRA, CDR2 YSYEKL. This CDR3 has 15 residues. Trimming shortened V by 3 bases and J by 0 bases, and 6 bases separated the two germline ends. CDR3 residues: CASSQPGSGANVLTF. For the CDR3, the DNA is TGCGCCAGCAGCCAGCCGGGCTCTGGGGCCAACGTCCTGACTTTC.

Only a few counts were recorded for this clone. The genes are TRBV24-1 and TRBJ2-6; D is unclear. CDR3 length equals 14 residues. V lost 10 bases and J lost 0, with 9 bases in between. Germline CDR1 and CDR2: KGHDR and SFDVKD. The CDR3 loop is CATSHRSGANVLTF. The CDR3 DNA reads TGTGCCACTAGCCACCGCTCTGGGGCCAACGTCCTGACTTTC.

This chain uses TRBV9 with TRBJ2-3, with D maybe TRBD2 (7 bases). Trimming stripped 6 bases from V and 4 bases from J, with 18 bases between. The CDR3 has 15 amino acids. The germline V gene has CDR1 SGDLS and CDR2 YYNGEE. As DNA, the CDR3 is TGTGCCAGCAACCGTGGGGAGGGGGTACCAGATACGCAGTATTTT. The encoded protein is CASNRGEGVPDTQYF.

The rearrangement joins TRBV3-1 (or the pseudogene TRBV3-2) to TRBJ1-2; D perhaps matches TRBD1 (6 bases). V was cut by 0 bases and J by 4 bases, with 15 bases left in between. Germline CDR1 reads LGHDT; CDR2 reads YNNKEL (reference sequence). The CDR3 runs 16 residues. The CDR3 nucleotides are TGTGCCAGCAGCCAAGATCTTATTCTAGGGGGCTATGGCTACACCTTC. It codes for CASSQDLILGGYGYTF.

This chain links TRBV5-6 with TRBJ2-1; D might be TRBD2 (5 bases). Trimming shortened V by 5 bases and J by 3 bases, and 12 bases separated the two germline ends. The CDR3 length is 14 residues. Germline lookup yields CDR1 SGHDT and CDR2 YYEEEE. CDR3 nucleotides: TGTGCCAGCAGAAGGCGGGCTCTCTACAATGAGCAGTTCTTC. Its translation is CASRRRALYNEQFF.

The chain recombines TRBV2 with TRBJ1-4; D remains unclear. Trimming left V 3 bases short and J 5 bases short, with 4 bases between. The V gene's germline CDR1 is SNHLY and CDR2 FYNNEI. This CDR3 has 12 amino acids. The CDR3 DNA reads TGTGCCAGCAGTGACAGGAATGAAAAACTGTTTTTT. Its translation: CASSDRNEKLFF.

This rearrangement joins TRBV29-1 to TRBJ1-1, with a weak D call TRBD1 (5 bases). With 0 bases removed from V and 10 bases from J, the gap between germline ends came to 12 bases. Germline-derived CDR1 and CDR2 are SQVTM and ANQGSEA. The CDR3 runs 12 residues. The CDR3 is CSVEEDAGGAFF. The CDR3 DNA sequence: TGCAGCGTTGAAGAGGACGCCGGGGGAGCTTTCTTT.

Only one count was recorded for this clone. The chain recombines TRBV27 with TRBJ2-4, with TRBD2 as a possible D gene (5 bases). From germline, CDR1 is MNHEY and CDR2 SMNVEV (reference sequence). The CDR3 is 12 amino acids. Trimming removed 3 bases at V and 8 bases at J, with 8 bases between. The CDR3 region has the DNA TGTGCCAGCAGTTTTTTCGGGGACATTCAGTACTTC. This codes for CASSFFGDIQYF.

The chain employs TRBV9 and TRBJ2-7; TRBD2 agrees at 8 bases. The CDR3 loop spans 14 amino acids. Per the germline V gene, CDR1 is SGDLS and CDR2 is YYNGEE. The junction had 3 bases not matched to a gene; V was cut back by 4 bases and J by 0 bases. For the CDR3, the DNA is TGTGCCAGCAGCCCGAGCGGGAGCTCCTACGAGCAGTACTTC. As protein: CASSPSGSSYEQYF.

The genes are TRBV28 and TRBJ1-1; 11 nucleotides agree with TRBD1. Trimming removed 6 bases from V and 4 bases from J; junction bases left unmatched: 7. CDR1 MDHEN and CDR2 SYDVKM come from the germline V gene. The CDR3 has 15 residues. CDR3 in amino acids: CASRPTGTGGTEAFF. As DNA, the CDR3 is TGTGCCAGCAGACCCACCGGGACAGGGGGCACTGAAGCTTTCTTT.

This chain joins TRBV25-1 and TRBJ1-1; D is perhaps TRBD1 (6 bases). Germline CDR1 and CDR2: MGHDK and SYGVNS. The CDR3 totals 14 residues. V lost 6 bases and J lost 7, with 18 bases in between. CDR3 loop: CASRRGQTSGEAFF. CDR3 nucleotides: TGTGCCAGCAGGAGAGGACAGACCTCAGGTGAAGCTTTCTTT.

This chain joins TRBV20-1 and TRBJ1-2; D gene ambiguous. The germline V gene encodes CDR1 DFQATT and CDR2 SNEGSKA (reference sequence). V dropped 3 bases and J dropped 2 bases, with 7 bases sitting between them. CDR3 size: 12 residues. CDR3 in DNA: TGCAGTGCTAGTTACGGGAACTATGGCTACACCTTC. This translates into CSASYGNYGYTF.

The chain carries TRBV5-4 and TRBJ1-2, with D tentatively TRBD1 (6 bases). Germline assignment: CDR1 SGHNT and CDR2 YYREEE (reference sequence). With 6 bases removed from V and 5 bases from J, the gap between germline ends came to 23 bases. The length of the CDR3 is 16 residues. DNA of the CDR3: TGTGCCAGCACCCGGGGGGCCCGCAGGGAGTATTATGGCTACACCTTC. It specifies CASTRGARREYYGYTF.

This sequence joins TRBV9 and TRBJ2-1; no definite D call. The CDR3 covers 12 residues. Trimming pared 5 bases from V and 6 bases from J, leaving 9 bases between. CDR1 and CDR2 from the germline V gene are SGDLS and YYNGEE. The CDR3 DNA sequence: TGTGCCAGCAGGCCGCAGGTCAATGAGCAGTTCTTC. Amino acid sequence: CASRPQVNEQFF. The variable domain in full, with the rest retrieved from reference TRBV9 and TRBJ2-1, is DSGVTQTPKHLITATGQRVTLRCSPRSGDLSVYWYQQSLDQGLQFLIQYYNGEERAKGNILERFSAQQFPDLHSELNLSSLELGDSALYFCASRPQVNEQFFGPGTRLTVL.

The V and J genes are TRBV4-2 and TRBJ1-1, with TRBD1 matching 11 bases. The junction had 20 bases not matched to a gene; V was cut back by 4 bases and J by 13 bases. CDR1 and CDR2 (germline): LGHNA, YNFKEQ. The CDR3 runs to 17 residues. The CDR3 loop is CASSPPRGYRDRGSIFF. The CDR3 nucleotides read TGTGCCAGCAGCCCTCCGAGGGGATACCGGGACAGGGGGTCGATTTTCTTT.

V usage is TRBV19 and J usage is TRBJ1-2, with 8 bases matching TRBD1. CDR3 length equals 16 residues. V trimming: 3 bases; J trimming: 6 bases; junction bases outside the gene matches: 12. In germline, CDR1 is LNHDA, CDR2 SQIVND (reference sequence). The CDR3 is CASSIGNWGQEDGYTF. The CDR3 DNA reads TGTGCCAGTAGTATTGGGAACTGGGGACAGGAGGATGGCTACACCTTC. Full variable domain (rest looked up from reference TRBV19 and TRBJ1-2): DGGITQSPKYLFRKEGQNVTLSCEQNLNHDAMYWYRQDPGQGLRLIYYSQIVNDFQKGDIAEGYSVSREKKESFPLTVTSAQKNPTAFYLCASSIGNWGQEDGYTFGSGTRLTVV.

The chain recombines TRBV5-5 with TRBJ2-7; TRBD2 matches at 8 bases. Germline assignment: CDR1 SGHKS and CDR2 YYEKEE (reference sequence). The CDR3 length is 17 residues. The ends lost 1 base at V and 2 bases at J; junction bases unmatched: 11. The CDR3 DNA is TGTGCCAGCAGCTTGTCTCGCCGGGCGGGAGGCACCTACGAGCAGTACTTC. It codes for CASSLSRRAGGTYEQYF.

This clone was counted a few times. V and J are TRBV11-2 and TRBJ1-2; TRBD1 is a possible D gene (5 bases). V was pared by 4 bases and J by 3 bases, with 15 bases between. CDR3 length: 15 amino acids. Germline values: CDR1 SGHAT, CDR2 FQNNGV. The CDR3 DNA reads TGTGCCAGCAGCTCCCCACGGGGGAGGGACTATGGCTACACCTTC. Encoded protein: CASSSPRGRDYGYTF.

The gene calls are TRBV7-9 and TRBJ2-3, with TRBD2 identical over 7 bases. The germline V gene has CDR1 SEHNR and CDR2 FQNEAQ (reference sequence). The CDR3 covers 16 residues. V lost 3 bases to trimming and J lost 5 bases; unmatched junction nucleotides: 11. CDR3 DNA sequence: TGTGCCAGCAGCTTCATCCTAGCGGCCGGGGGAGATACGCAGTATTTT. As protein: CASSFILAAGGDTQYF.

The chain combines TRBV3-1 (or the pseudogene TRBV3-2) with TRBJ1-2; D is possibly TRBD1 (5 bases). The V and J ends lost 3 bases and 1 base respectively, with 12 bases between them. Germline CDR1 is LGHDT and CDR2 is YNNKEL (reference sequence). This CDR3 is built from 15 residues. CDR3 residues: CASSQLRGINYGYTF. In DNA, the CDR3 is TGTGCCAGCAGCCAGCTTCGGGGGATTAACTATGGCTACACCTTC.

The J gene is TRBJ1-1, the V gene TRBV28; D unclear. Trimming left V 8 bases short and J 5 bases short, with 15 bases between. The CDR3 totals 13 residues. Germline V gene sequence: CDR1 MDHEN, CDR2 SYDVKM. The CDR3 reads CASLVAERTEAFF. In DNA, the CDR3 is TGTGCCAGCTTGGTGGCTGAGAGGACTGAAGCTTTCTTT.

This chain joins TRBV27 and TRBJ1-5, with D possibly matching TRBD1 (5 bases). The CDR3 length is 15 residues. Trimming pared 6 bases from V and 0 bases from J, leaving 12 bases between. Germline V lookup: CDR1 MNHEY, CDR2 SMNVEV (reference sequence). CDR3 protein: CASSLTGYSNQPQHF. In DNA, the CDR3 is TGTGCCAGCAGCTTAACAGGTTATAGCAATCAGCCCCAGCATTTT.

V and J are TRBV15 and TRBJ1-1; D might be TRBD1 (6 bases). The V gene lost 9 bases and the J gene lost 1 base, with 21 bases spanning the gap. The CDR3 totals 16 residues. The germline V gene encodes CDR1 LNHNV and CDR2 YYDKDF (reference sequence). The chain's CDR3 is CATSPDRLTQNTEAFF. Here the CDR3 DNA reads TGTGCCACATCCCCCGACAGGCTTACTCAGAACACTGAAGCTTTCTTT.

The V and J genes are TRBV28 and TRBJ1-1; D is ambiguous. V was clipped by 3 bases and J by 0 bases, with 5 bases between them. This CDR3 is 13 amino acids long. Germline V gene lookup returns CDR1 MDHEN and CDR2 SYDVKM. The CDR3 DNA reads as TGTGCCAGCAGTTTTCGTGTGAACACTGAAGCTTTCTTT. Protein sequence: CASSFRVNTEAFF.

Here the CDR3 DNA reads TGTGCCAGCAGCTTGGGCACAGACCAAGCTTTCTTT. Protein product: CASSLGTDQAFF. The V gene is TRBV5-6, the J gene TRBJ1-1; no firm D call. This CDR3 is built from 12 residues. The germline CDR1 and CDR2 sequences are SGHDT and YYEEEE. V lost 0 bases, J lost 9 bases, and 9 bases lay in between.

This clone was detected once. The genes are TRBV9 and TRBJ2-1; 7 positions agree with TRBD1. The V and J ends lost 0 bases and 5 bases, in that order; junction bases with no gene match: 5. This CDR3 is built from 15 residues. CDR1 is SGDLS and CDR2 is YYNGEE in the germline V gene. The CDR3 nucleotides are TGTGCCAGCAGCGTAGTGGGACAGCGTAACAATGAGCAGTTCTTC. Protein sequence: CASSVVGQRNNEQFF.